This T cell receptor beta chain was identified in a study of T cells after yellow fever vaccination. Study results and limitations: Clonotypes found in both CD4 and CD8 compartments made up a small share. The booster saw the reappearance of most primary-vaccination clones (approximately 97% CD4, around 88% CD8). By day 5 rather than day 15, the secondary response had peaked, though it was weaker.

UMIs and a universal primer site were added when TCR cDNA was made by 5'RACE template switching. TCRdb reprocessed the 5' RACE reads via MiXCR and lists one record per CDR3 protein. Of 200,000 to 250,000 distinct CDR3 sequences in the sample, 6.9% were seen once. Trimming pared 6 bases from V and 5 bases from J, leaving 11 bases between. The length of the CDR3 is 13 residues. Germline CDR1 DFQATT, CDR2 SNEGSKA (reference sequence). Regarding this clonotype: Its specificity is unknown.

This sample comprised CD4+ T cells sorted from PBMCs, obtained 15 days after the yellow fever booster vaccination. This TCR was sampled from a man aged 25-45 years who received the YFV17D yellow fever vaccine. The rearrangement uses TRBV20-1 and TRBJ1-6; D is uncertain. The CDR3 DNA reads TGCAGTGCGAGGGCCCGACATAATTCACCCCTCCACTTT. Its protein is CSARARHNSPLHF.